This T cell receptor beta chain is drawn from a study of shared clonotypes between healthy human individuals. Assay used: immunoSEQ multiplex PCR; TCRdb lists only in-frame clones, some missing. Among some 2.3 million clones, approximately 93% were seen once, and the ten largest hold 0.35% to 0.45%. Sequencing was carried out using naive CD4+ T cells from PBMCs. The sample's subset: CD45RA+ positively selected. The source of this sequence is a man aged 18 to 35 in good health. Some clones in this sample may be carry-over from other donors' samples.

CDR3 residues: CASSPSGLAGIRAYEQYF. DNA of the CDR3: TGTGCCAGCAGCCCGAGCGGGCTAGCGGGAATAAGGGCCTACGAGCAGTACTTC. The chain uses TRBV7-8 and TRBJ2-7; 9 nucleotides agree with TRBD2. V lost 5 bases and J lost 2; bases outside the gene matches: 16. Germline V gene lookup returns CDR1 SGHVS and CDR2 FQNEAQ. The CDR3 has 18 amino acids.